This TCR beta chain derives from a study of blood T cell repertoires in COVID-19. Overall study context: The study drew acute and convalescent COVID-19 samples from the United States, Italy and Spain.

Original methodology: Reference gene primer amplification in the assay estimated nucleated cell counts. Profiled with immunoSEQ multiplex PCR; TCRdb holds only in-frame clones, not every one. V, J and clone size derive from that table, while D and trimming were established from the DNA sequence. This table has around 250,000 clones, roughly 84% appearing once. The sequenced material came from peripheral blood. This TCR was recovered from a woman between 18 and 29 years old with acute or convalescent COVID-19.

CDR3 region: CASQGGARGQYF. CDR3 nucleotide sequence: TGCGCCAGCCAGGGGGGCGCTCGGGGGCAGTACTTC. The chain has TRBV10-2 and TRBJ2-7, with TRBD1 as a possible D gene (7 bases). Deletions cut 8 bases from V and 9 bases from J, with 17 bases between. This CDR3 is built from 12 residues. Germline CDR1 and CDR2: WSHSY and SAAADI.